The clone carrying this TCR beta chain was counted a few times. Its antigen is as yet unknown. This record belongs to a study of T-cell memory formation after mild COVID-19. In the study overall: Among the donors, TCR clusters were largely specific to each donor.

Trimming took 5 bases from V and 5 from J; bases not matched to a gene: 15. This CDR3 comprises 16 residues. The germline CDR1 and CDR2 sequences are MNHEY and SVGEGT. Each CDR3 protein is one row after TCRdb ran MiXCR on the 5' RACE reads. The table lists 300,000 or so distinct CDR3 sequences, under 20% of them singletons. General study points: The CD4+ clones that contracted clustered mainly within CM and EM, and the CD8+ clones concentrated in EMRA. The finding that pre-infection memory included some responding clones suggested that cross-reactive memory joined.

The chain recombines TRBV6-2 or TRBV6-3 with TRBJ2-7; 7 bases align to TRBD2. The clonotype originates from a man aged 18 to 29 who had mild COVID-19 (a few samples of this study predate the infection). Cell type and time point are not known. Sequenced material: PBMCs or a T cell subset sorted from them (not recorded which). Here the CDR3 reads CASSDKENSGLDEQYV. The CDR3 DNA sequence: TGTGCCAGCAGTGATAAAGAAAATAGCGGGTTGGACGAGCAGTACGTC.